A selection of T cell receptor beta chains follows, all from one sample in a study of T cell responses to AZD1222 COVID-19 vaccine. Sequencing used immunoSEQ multiplex PCR; TCRdb keeps in-frame clones, though not all of them. The sample lists approximately 100,000 clones; 88% were seen once. The specimen comprised peripheral blood, sampled on day 0 of MenACWY control vaccination. The receptors were sampled from an adult in good health. Both conserved end residues are part of each CDR3. Each record gives: CDR3 DNA, CDR3 protein, J gene, D gene, clone size, V gene. D genes are given only for firm matches. A clone size is listed for some rows: how often the clone was seen (once, few, many), or a class if it is expanded.

cdr3_nt: TGTGCCAGCAGTTTAAAGGGAGACCTCGGGACGTCTCCGGCCTACGAGCAGTACTTC
cdr3_aa: CASSLKGDLGTSPAYEQYF
j_call: TRBJ2-7
d_call: .
clone_size: .
v_call: TRBV28

cdr3_nt: TGTGCCAGCAGTTTGCGGGCCCGGGGCACTGAAGCTTTCTTT
cdr3_aa: CASSLRARGTEAFF
j_call: TRBJ1-1
d_call: .
clone_size: .
v_call: TRBV27

cdr3_nt: TGTGCCTGGAGTCGGGCGCATGAGCAGTTCTTC
cdr3_aa: CAWSRAHEQFF
j_call: TRBJ2-1
d_call: .
clone_size: .
v_call: TRBV30

cdr3_nt: TGTGCCTGGAGTCTAGCGGGGGCAGATACGCAGTATTTT
cdr3_aa: CAWSLAGADTQYF
j_call: TRBJ2-3
d_call: TRBD2
clone_size: .
v_call: TRBV30

cdr3_nt: TGTGCCAGCAGCCAGAACAGCTTGAACACTGAAGCTTTCTTT
cdr3_aa: CASSQNSLNTEAFF
j_call: TRBJ1-1
d_call: .
clone_size: .
v_call: TRBV7-3

cdr3_nt: TGTGCCAGCAGCCCACTCTACAATGAGCAGTTCTTC
cdr3_aa: CASSPLYNEQFF
j_call: TRBJ2-1
d_call: .
clone_size: .
v_call: TRBV13

cdr3_nt: TGTGCCATCAGAGGACAGAACACTGAAGCTTTCTTT
cdr3_aa: CAIRGQNTEAFF
j_call: TRBJ1-1
d_call: .
clone_size: .
v_call: TRBV10-3

cdr3_nt: TGTGCCAGCAGTTCACCCCACCGGGGGTTTACAGATACGCAGTATTTT
cdr3_aa: CASSSPHRGFTDTQYF
j_call: TRBJ2-3
d_call: .
clone_size: .
v_call: TRBV28

cdr3_nt: TGTGCCAGCAGGTATCAACAGGACTACGAGCAGTACTTC
cdr3_aa: CASRYQQDYEQYF
j_call: TRBJ2-7
d_call: .
clone_size: few
v_call: TRBV6-5

cdr3_nt: TGCGCCAGCAGTGAGTCGGAGTCTGAAGCGAATGAAAAACTGTTTTTT
cdr3_aa: CASSESESEANEKLFF
j_call: TRBJ1-4
d_call: .
clone_size: .
v_call: TRBV10-1

cdr3_nt: TGTGCCAGCAGTCCCCTCCCGGACACTGAAGCTTTCTTT
cdr3_aa: CASSPLPDTEAFF
j_call: TRBJ1-1
d_call: .
clone_size: .
v_call: TRBV28

cdr3_nt: TGTGCCAGCAGCGGCCGGGGGGGCTCTGGAAACACCATATATTTT
cdr3_aa: CASSGRGGSGNTIYF
j_call: TRBJ1-3
d_call: .
clone_size: .
v_call: TRBV2

cdr3_nt: TGCGCCAGCAGTGAGCAGGCTCAGGGCTACACCTTC
cdr3_aa: CASSEQAQGYTF
j_call: TRBJ1-2
d_call: .
clone_size: .
v_call: TRBV5-1

cdr3_nt: TGTGCCAGCAGCTTAGGTAGAGCACACGAGCAGTACTTC
cdr3_aa: CASSLGRAHEQYF
j_call: TRBJ2-7
d_call: .
clone_size: once
v_call: TRBV7-6

cdr3_nt: TGTGCCAGCAGCGTCACCGGGACAGGGAGCACAGATACGCAGTATTTT
cdr3_aa: CASSVTGTGSTDTQYF
j_call: TRBJ2-3
d_call: TRBD1
clone_size: .
v_call: TRBV9

cdr3_nt: TGTGCCAGCAGCGGATGGGGAACAGGACGAAACACTGAAGCTTTCTTT
cdr3_aa: CASSGWGTGRNTEAFF
j_call: TRBJ1-1
d_call: .
clone_size: .
v_call: TRBV5-5

cdr3_nt: TGTGCCAGCAGCTTCCGGGACAGAATAATGAACACTGAAGCTTTCTTT
cdr3_aa: CASSFRDRIMNTEAFF
j_call: TRBJ1-1
d_call: TRBD1
clone_size: .
v_call: TRBV5-7

cdr3_nt: TGTGCCAGCAGCAGGGAGGGCCCGAACACTGAAGCTTTCTTT
cdr3_aa: CASSREGPNTEAFF
j_call: TRBJ1-1
d_call: .
clone_size: .
v_call: TRBV25-1

cdr3_nt: TGTGCCAGCAGTGGTGGCAGGGTTCAAACTGAAGCTTTCTTT
cdr3_aa: CASSGGRVQTEAFF
j_call: TRBJ1-1
d_call: .
clone_size: .
v_call: TRBV2

cdr3_nt: TGTGCCTGGAGTCCGGTGTCGGGAAACACCATATATTTT
cdr3_aa: CAWSPVSGNTIYF
j_call: TRBJ1-3
d_call: .
clone_size: .
v_call: TRBV30

cdr3_nt: TGCGCCAGCAGCCAAGATCGCAGGGTCAACCCAACGTCAACTAATGAAAAACTGTTTTTT
cdr3_aa: CASSQDRRVNPTSTNEKLFF
j_call: TRBJ1-4
d_call: .
clone_size: .
v_call: TRBV4-1

cdr3_nt: TGTGCCAGCAGCTTAGACGTCATTTCGGGGCCCCAGCATTTT
cdr3_aa: CASSLDVISGPQHF
j_call: TRBJ1-5
d_call: .
clone_size: .
v_call: TRBV7-9

cdr3_nt: TGTGCCAGCAGCTCCGAGGACAGGTACGAGCAGTACTTC
cdr3_aa: CASSSEDRYEQYF
j_call: TRBJ2-7
d_call: TRBD1
clone_size: .
v_call: TRBV5-6

cdr3_nt: TGTGCCAGTAGTATATGGCCGACTAGCGGGGGCGACGAGCAGTACTTC
cdr3_aa: CASSIWPTSGGDEQYF
j_call: TRBJ2-7
d_call: TRBD2
clone_size: .
v_call: TRBV19

cdr3_nt: TGTGCCAGCAGTACCGGTAGGCAAGAGACCCAGTACTTC
cdr3_aa: CASSTGRQETQYF
j_call: TRBJ2-5
d_call: .
clone_size: .
v_call: TRBV6-5

cdr3_nt: TGTGCCAGCAGCTTAGCAGGGGGCGCTGGAAACACCATATATTTT
cdr3_aa: CASSLAGGAGNTIYF
j_call: TRBJ1-3
d_call: TRBD1
clone_size: .
v_call: TRBV7-6